This entry lists 23 T cell receptor beta chains sequenced from one sample in a study of shared clonotypes between healthy human individuals. Method: immunoSEQ multiplex PCR; TCRdb's copy keeps in-frame clones and lacks some. The sample carries 780,000 or so clones, about two thirds recorded once. The sequenced sample consisted of memory CD4+ T cells sorted from blood. Described subset: CD45RA-negative fraction. The receptors stem from a woman in her 30s in good health.

This chain connects TRBV6-1 to TRBJ2-7; D remains unclear. This CDR3 contains 15 residues. CDR1 is MNHNS and CDR2 is SASEGT in the germline V gene. Trimming cost V 5 bases and J 3 bases, with 17 bases left between them. The CDR3 loop reads CASSKVTQGYYEQYF. The CDR3 DNA sequence: TGTGCCAGCAGTAAGGTGACACAAGGATACTACGAGCAGTACTTC.

The chain has TRBV11-1 and TRBJ2-4, with 7 bases that match TRBD1. Trimming took 4 bases from V and 12 from J; bases not matched to a gene: 6. Germline CDR1 reads SGHAT; CDR2 reads FQDESV (reference sequence). CDR3 length: 12 residues. The CDR3 region is CASSYLQGYQYF. In nucleotides, the CDR3 is TGTGCCAGCAGCTACCTACAGGGGTATCAGTACTTC.

This sequence joins TRBV28 and TRBJ1-1, with D tentatively TRBD1 (6 bases). CDR1 and CDR2 from the germline V gene are MDHEN and SYDVKM. Trimming cost V 5 bases and J 13 bases, with 26 bases left between them. This CDR3 region has 15 residues. CDR3 in amino acids: CASSPSRQAPSIYFF. The CDR3 DNA reads as TGTGCCAGCAGTCCCTCTCGACAGGCCCCTTCAATTTATTTCTTT.

V usage is TRBV7-9 and J usage is TRBJ2-1; 7 nucleotides align to TRBD1. The germline V gene has CDR1 SEHNR and CDR2 FQNEAQ (reference sequence). The CDR3 contains 16 residues. Germline trimming cut 5 bases from V and 4 bases from J; bases unmatched to any gene: 11. The CDR3 loop reads CASSTTGTLAYNEQFF. In DNA, the CDR3 is TGTGCCAGCAGCACGACAGGGACCCTAGCTTACAATGAGCAGTTCTTC.

The genes are TRBV19 and TRBJ2-6; 7 bases align to TRBD1. CDR1 and CDR2 from the germline V gene are LNHDA and SQIVND (reference sequence). With V trimmed by 10 bases and J by 0 bases, 3 bases remained unmatched. There are 14 residues in the CDR3. CDR3: CATRDSSGANVLTF. The CDR3 nucleotides are TGTGCCACCCGGGACAGCTCTGGGGCCAACGTCCTGACTTTC.

The chain recombines TRBV6-5 with TRBJ1-5, with no clear D. CDR1 is MNHEY and CDR2 is SVGAGI in the germline V gene. V was cut by 6 bases and J by 0 bases, with 9 bases left in between. The length of the CDR3 is 14 residues. CDR3 in amino acids: CASRSLSSNQPQHF. CDR3 bases: TGTGCCAGCAGATCACTAAGTAGCAATCAGCCCCAGCATTTT.

This rearrangement joins TRBV19 to TRBJ1-2; D uncertain. Trimming took 4 bases from V and 1 from J, leaving 10 bases between them. The CDR3 length is 14 residues. From germline, CDR1 is LNHDA and CDR2 SQIVND (reference sequence). CDR3 sequence reads: CASSSTGFNYGYTF. The CDR3 region has the DNA TGTGCCAGTAGTAGTACGGGGTTTAACTATGGCTACACCTTC.

The gene calls are TRBV28 and TRBJ1-1; 11 nucleotides line up with TRBD1. Per the germline V gene, CDR1 is MDHEN and CDR2 is SYDVKM. Trimming took 5 bases from V and 4 from J; bases not matched to a gene: 3. This CDR3 spans 14 amino acids. The CDR3 reads CASSLDRGLTEAFF. In DNA form, the CDR3 reads TGTGCCAGCAGTCTGGACAGGGGGCTCACTGAAGCTTTCTTT.

As concerns this clone: A single base separates this from a much larger clone, so it may be a read error. Other DNA sequences in the sample encode the same CDR3. The V call is TRBV11-2, the J call TRBJ2-7; 7 positions match TRBD2. The V gene end was trimmed by 5 bases and the J gene end by 1 base; junction bases not matched to a gene: 5. The germline V gene encodes CDR1 SGHAT and CDR2 FQNNGV. This CDR3 region has 14 residues. The CDR3 region has the DNA TGTGCCAGCAGCCCACAGCGGGATTCCTACGAGCAGTACTTC. The encoded protein is CASSPQRDSYEQYF.

This clone was detected only once. The rearrangement joins TRBV28 to TRBJ1-3; the D is unclear. The length of the CDR3 is 14 residues. Looked up from germline, CDR1 is MDHEN and CDR2 is SYDVKM. Trimming took 8 bases from V and 1 from J, leaving 12 bases between them. As DNA, the CDR3 is TGTGCCAGCCGAACTGCAGGTTCTGGAAACACCATATATTTT. Residues: CASRTAGSGNTIYF.

In this sample, this clone turned up a few times. The chain has TRBV27 and TRBJ2-2, with D tentatively TRBD1 (6 bases). Germline V gives CDR1 MNHEY, CDR2 SMNVEV (reference sequence). This CDR3 spans 15 amino acids. Trimming took 5 bases from V and 4 from J, leaving 14 bases between them. The CDR3 protein is CASSNDRRPTGELFF. CDR3 in DNA: TGTGCCAGCAGTAACGACAGGAGGCCCACCGGGGAGCTGTTTTTT.

This clone has only a few counts. Additional DNA sequences in this sample encode the identical CDR3. The chain recombines TRBV7-2 with TRBJ2-7; 11 nucleotides match TRBD1. The CDR3 is made up of 15 amino acids. V was pared by 1 base and J by 3 bases, with 2 bases of the junction left unmatched. The germline gives CDR1 SGHTA, CDR2 FQGNSA. The CDR3 DNA sequence: TGTGCCAGCAGCTTAGGGACAGGGGGCCTCTACGAGCAGTACTTC. Its translation: CASSLGTGGLYEQYF.

The chain couples TRBV5-4 to TRBJ2-3; 7 bases line up with TRBD2. Germline V gives CDR1 SGHNT, CDR2 YYREEE (reference sequence). With 5 bases clipped from V and 3 bases from J, the junction kept 12 bases outside the gene matches. The CDR3 is 16 residues long. This chain's CDR3 is CASRQAGLVITDTQYF. The CDR3 DNA is TGTGCCAGCAGACAAGCCGGACTAGTCATTACAGATACGCAGTATTTT.

The chain recombines TRBV7-9 with TRBJ2-5; D is ambiguous. This CDR3 contains 15 residues. Germline V gives CDR1 SEHNR, CDR2 FQNEAQ (reference sequence). V gave up 2 bases and J gave up 5 bases, with 15 bases separating them. Here the CDR3 reads CASSLQAGPMETQYF. The CDR3 bases are TGTGCCAGCAGCTTACAAGCCGGCCCGATGGAGACCCAGTACTTC. Drawing the rest from reference TRBV7-9 and TRBJ2-5, the complete variable domain is DTGVSQNPRHKITKRGQNVTFRCDPISEHNRLYWYRQTLGQGPEFLTYFQNEAQLEKSRLLSDRFSAERPKGSFSTLEIQRTEQGDSAMYLCASSLQAGPMETQYFGPGTRLLVL.

V gene TRBV21-1 combines with J gene TRBJ2-2; the table gives TRBD1 as D, unverified against the DNA. TRBV21-1 is tagged as a pseudogene. This CDR3 has 18 residues. Here the CDR3 DNA reads TGTGCCAGCAGTCTGACAGCCCCGGTCTACTCAAACACCGGGGAGCTGTTTTTT. As protein: CASSLTAPVYSNTGELFF.

The chain recombines TRBV18 with TRBJ2-2; 7 bases are shared with TRBD2. J lost 1 base, V lost 3 bases, and 5 bases had no gene match. The CDR3 runs 16 residues. The V gene's germline CDR1 is KGHSH and CDR2 LQKENI. The CDR3 DNA sequence: TGTGCCAGCTCACCCCTAGCGGTGAGGAACACCGGGGAGCTGTTTTTT. Protein sequence: CASSPLAVRNTGELFF.

The genes are TRBV6-6 and TRBJ1-1; a possible D gene is TRBD1 (6 bases). Germline loops: CDR1 MNHNY, CDR2 SVGAGI (reference sequence). Trimming took 5 bases from V and 5 from J, leaving 18 bases between them. This CDR3 has 15 amino acids. CDR3 sequence: CASSPPQGTKTEAFF. The CDR3 nucleotides read TGTGCCAGCAGTCCTCCACAGGGAACGAAAACTGAAGCTTTCTTT.

This chain connects TRBV2 to TRBJ2-7, with D hard to call. The CDR3 is 13 amino acids. CDR1 and CDR2 (germline): SNHLY, FYNNEI. V lost 2 bases, J lost 7 bases, and 12 bases lay in between. CDR3 amino acids: CASSEHMYGEQYF. CDR3 nucleotides: TGTGCCAGCAGTGAACATATGTACGGAGAGCAGTACTTC.

Worth noting for this clone: The sample contains more than one DNA sequence encoding this CDR3. This rearrangement joins TRBV6-6 to TRBJ1-1; 8 positions agree with TRBD1. In germline, CDR1 is MNHNY, CDR2 SVGAGI (reference sequence). V trimming: 5 bases; J trimming: 4 bases; junction bases outside the gene matches: 3. The CDR3 extends over 13 amino acids. CDR3 nucleotide sequence: TGTGCCAGCAGTCAACAGGGGGGCACTGAAGCTTTCTTT. As protein: CASSQQGGTEAFF.

This clone was detected only once. V usage is TRBV29-1 and J usage is TRBJ2-5, with D perhaps being TRBD1 or TRBD2 (6 bases each). The CDR3 has 14 residues. V lost 6 bases to trimming and J lost 4 bases, with 18 bases between them. Germline CDR1 SQVTM, CDR2 ANQGSEA. The CDR3 region has the DNA TGCAGCGTGGGGGGCGGGGAAGCGGGAGAGACCCAGTACTTC. This encodes CSVGGGEAGETQYF.

V and J are TRBV29-1 and TRBJ2-2; TRBD2 matches at 8 bases. Trimming at V came to 4 bases and at J to 2 bases, leaving 3 bases not matched to a gene. The CDR3 has 14 amino acids. Germline values: CDR1 SQVTM, CDR2 ANQGSEA. For the CDR3, the DNA is TGCAGCGTTGGCGGGAGGTCCAACACCGGGGAGCTGTTTTTT. Translating gives CSVGGRSNTGELFF.

A note on this clone: A much larger clonotype is one base distant, so this may be a read error. This sequence joins TRBV25-1 and TRBJ1-1, with D uncertain. The germline V and J ends were trimmed by 4 bases and 4 bases, with 4 bases remaining between them. Looked up from germline, CDR1 is MGHDK and CDR2 is SYGVNS. The CDR3 spans 11 residues. This chain's CDR3 is CASSGGTEAFF. The DNA for the CDR3 is TGTGCCAGCAGTGGGGGCACTGAAGCTTTCTTT.

The chain uses TRBV7-9 and TRBJ2-7, with D unclear. The CDR3 runs 12 residues. The germline V gene has CDR1 SEHNR and CDR2 FQNEAQ (reference sequence). Deletions cut 2 bases from V and 3 bases from J, with 5 bases between. CDR3 sequence (DNA): TGTGCCAGCAGCTTATCCGGCTACGAGCAGTACTTC. Protein product: CASSLSGYEQYF.